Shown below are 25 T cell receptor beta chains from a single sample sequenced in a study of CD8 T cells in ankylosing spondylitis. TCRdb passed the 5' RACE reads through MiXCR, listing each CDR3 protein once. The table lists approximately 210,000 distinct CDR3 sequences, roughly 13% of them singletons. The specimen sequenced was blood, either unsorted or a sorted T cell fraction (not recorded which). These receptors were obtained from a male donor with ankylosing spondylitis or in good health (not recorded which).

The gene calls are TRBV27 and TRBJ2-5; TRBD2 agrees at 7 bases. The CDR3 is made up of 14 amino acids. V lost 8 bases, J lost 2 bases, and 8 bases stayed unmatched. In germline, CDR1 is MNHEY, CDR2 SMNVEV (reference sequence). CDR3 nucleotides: TGTGCCAGCGGGAGGGCAGGCCTACAAGAGACCCAGTACTTC. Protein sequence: CASGRAGLQETQYF.

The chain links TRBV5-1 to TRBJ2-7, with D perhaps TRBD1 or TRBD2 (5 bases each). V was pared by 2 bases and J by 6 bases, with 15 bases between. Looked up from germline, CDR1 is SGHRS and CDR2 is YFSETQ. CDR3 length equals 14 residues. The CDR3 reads CASSLTGSGGEQYF. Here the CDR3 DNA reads TGCGCCAGCAGCTTAACAGGATCTGGAGGCGAGCAGTACTTC.

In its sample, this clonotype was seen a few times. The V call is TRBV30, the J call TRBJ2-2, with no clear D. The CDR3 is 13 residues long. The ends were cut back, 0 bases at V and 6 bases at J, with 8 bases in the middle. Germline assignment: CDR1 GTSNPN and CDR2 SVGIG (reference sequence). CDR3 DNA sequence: TGTGCCTGGAGTGTAGACGGCGCCGGGGAGCTGTTTTTT. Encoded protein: CAWSVDGAGELFF.

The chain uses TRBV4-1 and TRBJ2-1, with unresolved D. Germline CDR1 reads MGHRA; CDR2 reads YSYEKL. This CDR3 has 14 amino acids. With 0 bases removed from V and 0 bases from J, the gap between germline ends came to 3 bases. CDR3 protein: CASSQEASYNEQFF. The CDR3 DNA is TGCGCCAGCAGCCAAGAGGCCTCCTACAATGAGCAGTTCTTC.

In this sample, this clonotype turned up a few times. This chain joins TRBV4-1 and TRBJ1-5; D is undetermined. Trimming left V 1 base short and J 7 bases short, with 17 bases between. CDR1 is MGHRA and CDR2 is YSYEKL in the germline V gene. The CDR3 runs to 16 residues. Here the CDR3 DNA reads TGCGCCAGCAGCCAAGGATTCAATTTCAACGACCAGCCCCAGCATTTT. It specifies CASSQGFNFNDQPQHF.

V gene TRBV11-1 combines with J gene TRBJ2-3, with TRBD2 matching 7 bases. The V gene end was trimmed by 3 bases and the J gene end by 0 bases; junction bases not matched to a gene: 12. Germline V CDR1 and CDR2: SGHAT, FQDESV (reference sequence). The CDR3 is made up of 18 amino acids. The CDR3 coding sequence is TGTGCCAGCAGCTTCCCACAACGGACTAGTGCTAGCACAGATACGCAGTATTTT. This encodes CASSFPQRTSASTDTQYF.

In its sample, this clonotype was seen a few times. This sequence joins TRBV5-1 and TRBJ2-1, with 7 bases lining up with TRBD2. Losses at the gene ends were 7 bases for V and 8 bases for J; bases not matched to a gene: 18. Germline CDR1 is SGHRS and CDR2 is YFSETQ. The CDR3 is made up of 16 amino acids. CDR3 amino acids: CASGLVGEGRGDEQFF. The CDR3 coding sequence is TGCGCCAGCGGTCTCGTAGGGGAGGGCCGTGGGGATGAGCAGTTCTTC.

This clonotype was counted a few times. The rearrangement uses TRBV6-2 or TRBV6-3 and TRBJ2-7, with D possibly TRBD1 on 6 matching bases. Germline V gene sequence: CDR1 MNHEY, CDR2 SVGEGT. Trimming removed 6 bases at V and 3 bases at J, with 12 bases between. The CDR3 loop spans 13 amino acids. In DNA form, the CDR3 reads TGTGCCAGCAGGATGGACAGTCTCTACGAGCAGTACTTC. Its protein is CASRMDSLYEQYF.

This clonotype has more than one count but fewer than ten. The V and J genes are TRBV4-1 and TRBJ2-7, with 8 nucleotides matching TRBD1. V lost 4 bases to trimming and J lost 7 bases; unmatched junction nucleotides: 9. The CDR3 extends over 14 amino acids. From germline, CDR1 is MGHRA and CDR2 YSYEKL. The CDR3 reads CASSPRQGLAEQYF. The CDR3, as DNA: TGCGCCAGCAGCCCCCGACAGGGGCTGGCGGAGCAGTACTTC.

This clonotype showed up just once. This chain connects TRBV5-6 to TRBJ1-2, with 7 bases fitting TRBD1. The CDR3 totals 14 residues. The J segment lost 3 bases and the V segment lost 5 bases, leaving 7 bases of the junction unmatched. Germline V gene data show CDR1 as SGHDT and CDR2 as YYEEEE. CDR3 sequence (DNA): TGTGCCAGCAGGGGGACAGCGAACTACTATGGCTACACCTTC. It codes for CASRGTANYYGYTF.

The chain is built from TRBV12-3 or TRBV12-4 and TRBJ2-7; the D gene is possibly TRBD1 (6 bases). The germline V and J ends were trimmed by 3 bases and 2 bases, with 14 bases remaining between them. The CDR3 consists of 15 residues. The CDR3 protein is CASSFGTRIPYEQYF. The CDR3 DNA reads TGTGCCAGCAGTTTCGGGACAAGGATACCCTACGAGCAGTACTTC.

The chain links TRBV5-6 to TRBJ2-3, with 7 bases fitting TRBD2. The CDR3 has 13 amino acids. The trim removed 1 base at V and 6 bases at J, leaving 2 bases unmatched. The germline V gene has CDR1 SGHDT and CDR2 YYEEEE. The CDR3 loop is CASSLFSGDTQYF. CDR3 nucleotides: TGTGCCAGCAGCTTGTTTAGCGGGGATACGCAGTATTTT. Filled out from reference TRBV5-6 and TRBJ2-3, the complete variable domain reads DAGVTQSPTHLIKTRGQQVTLRCSPKSGHDTVSWYQQALGQGPQFIFQYYEEEERQRGNFPDRFSGHQFPNYSSELNVNALLLGDSALYLCASSLFSGDTQYFGPGTRLTVL.

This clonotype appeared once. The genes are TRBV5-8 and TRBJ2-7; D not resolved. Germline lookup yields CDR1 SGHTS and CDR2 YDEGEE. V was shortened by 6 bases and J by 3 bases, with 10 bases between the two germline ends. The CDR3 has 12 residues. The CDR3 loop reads CASNEAFYEQYF. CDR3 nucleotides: TGTGCCAGCAACGAGGCGTTCTACGAGCAGTACTTC.

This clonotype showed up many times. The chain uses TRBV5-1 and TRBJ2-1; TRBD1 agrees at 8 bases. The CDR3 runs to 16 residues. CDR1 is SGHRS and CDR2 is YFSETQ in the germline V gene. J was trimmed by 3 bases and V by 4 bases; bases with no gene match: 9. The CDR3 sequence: CASSRPDRGDYNEQFF. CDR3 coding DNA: TGCGCCAGCAGCCGACCCGACAGGGGAGACTACAATGAGCAGTTCTTC. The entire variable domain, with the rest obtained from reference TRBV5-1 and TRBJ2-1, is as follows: KAGVTQTPRYLIKTRGQQVTLSCSPISGHRSVSWYQQTPGQGLQFLFEYFSETQRNKGNFPGRFSGRQFSNSRSEMNVSTLELGDSALYLCASSRPDRGDYNEQFFGPGTRLTVL.

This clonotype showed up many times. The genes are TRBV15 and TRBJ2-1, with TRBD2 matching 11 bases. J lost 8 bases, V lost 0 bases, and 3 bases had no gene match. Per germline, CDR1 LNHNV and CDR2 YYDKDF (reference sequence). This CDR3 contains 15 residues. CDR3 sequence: CATSRDSGGADEQFF. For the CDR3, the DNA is TGTGCCACCAGCAGAGATAGCGGGGGGGCCGATGAGCAGTTCTTC.

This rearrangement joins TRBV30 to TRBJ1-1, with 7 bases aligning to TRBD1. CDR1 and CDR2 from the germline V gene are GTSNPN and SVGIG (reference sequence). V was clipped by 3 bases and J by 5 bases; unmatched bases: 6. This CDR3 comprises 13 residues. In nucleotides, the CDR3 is TGTGCCTGGAGCCCCGGGACAGCAACTGAAGCTTTCTTT. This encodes CAWSPGTATEAFF.

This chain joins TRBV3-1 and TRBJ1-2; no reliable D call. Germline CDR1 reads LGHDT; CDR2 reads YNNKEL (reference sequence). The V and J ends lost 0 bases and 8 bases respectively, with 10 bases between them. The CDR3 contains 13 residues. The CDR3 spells CASSQDRIGGYTF. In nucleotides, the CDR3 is TGTGCCAGCAGCCAAGACCGCATCGGGGGCTACACCTTC.

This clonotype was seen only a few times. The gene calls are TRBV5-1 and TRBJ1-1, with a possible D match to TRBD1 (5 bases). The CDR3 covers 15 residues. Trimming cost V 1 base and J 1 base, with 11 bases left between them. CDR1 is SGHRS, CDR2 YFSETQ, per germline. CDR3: CASSLQGTTNTEAFF. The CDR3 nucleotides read TGCGCCAGCAGCTTGCAGGGTACAACGAACACTGAAGCTTTCTTT.

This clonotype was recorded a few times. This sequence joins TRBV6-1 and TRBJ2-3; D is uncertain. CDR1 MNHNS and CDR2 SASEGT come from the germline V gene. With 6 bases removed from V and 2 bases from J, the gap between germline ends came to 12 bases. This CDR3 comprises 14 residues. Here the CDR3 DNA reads TGTGCCAGCAGACCCGAGATTACCACAGATACGCAGTATTTT. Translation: CASRPEITTDTQYF.

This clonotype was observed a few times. The CDR3 DNA follows: TGTGCCACCAGCAGGACTAGCGTAAATGAGCAGTTCTTC. Residues: CATSRTSVNEQFF. V and J are TRBV15 and TRBJ2-1; 8 bases map to TRBD2. Germline trimming cut 3 bases from V and 7 bases from J; bases unmatched to any gene: 2. The CDR3 has 13 amino acids. The germline gives CDR1 LNHNV, CDR2 YYDKDF (reference sequence).

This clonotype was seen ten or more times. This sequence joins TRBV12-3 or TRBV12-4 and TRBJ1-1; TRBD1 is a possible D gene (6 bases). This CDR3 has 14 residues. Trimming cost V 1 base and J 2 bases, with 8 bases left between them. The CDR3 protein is CASSLEDRNTEAFF. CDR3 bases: TGTGCCAGCAGTTTAGAGGACAGAAACACTGAAGCTTTCTTT.

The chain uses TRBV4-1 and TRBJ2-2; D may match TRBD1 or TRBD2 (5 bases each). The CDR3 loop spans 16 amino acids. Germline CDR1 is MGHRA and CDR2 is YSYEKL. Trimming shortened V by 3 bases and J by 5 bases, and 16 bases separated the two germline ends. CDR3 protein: CASSHLGTSGTGELFF. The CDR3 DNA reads TGCGCCAGCAGCCACCTGGGGACCAGTGGGACCGGGGAGCTGTTTTTT.

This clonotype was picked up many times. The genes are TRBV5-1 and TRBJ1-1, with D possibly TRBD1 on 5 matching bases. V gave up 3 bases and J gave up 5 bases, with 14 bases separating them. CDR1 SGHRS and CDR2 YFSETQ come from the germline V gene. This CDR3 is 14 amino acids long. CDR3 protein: CASSSTSGGTEAFF. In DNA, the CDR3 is TGCGCCAGCAGCTCGACTTCCGGGGGGACTGAAGCTTTCTTT.

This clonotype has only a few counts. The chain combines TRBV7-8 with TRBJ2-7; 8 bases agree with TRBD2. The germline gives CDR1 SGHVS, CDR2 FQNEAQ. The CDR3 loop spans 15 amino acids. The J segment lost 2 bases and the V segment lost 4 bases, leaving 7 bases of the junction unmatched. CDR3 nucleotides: TGTGCCAGCAGCTCCGAGGCGGGGGGCCCCTACGAGCAGTACTTC. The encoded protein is CASSSEAGGPYEQYF.

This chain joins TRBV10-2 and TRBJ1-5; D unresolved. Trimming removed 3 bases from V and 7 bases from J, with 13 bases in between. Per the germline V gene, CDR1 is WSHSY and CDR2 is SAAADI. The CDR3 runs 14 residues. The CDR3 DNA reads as TGCGCCAGCAGTGAAGCCCCCCCGGGGCAGCCCCAGCATTTT. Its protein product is CASSEAPPGQPQHF.